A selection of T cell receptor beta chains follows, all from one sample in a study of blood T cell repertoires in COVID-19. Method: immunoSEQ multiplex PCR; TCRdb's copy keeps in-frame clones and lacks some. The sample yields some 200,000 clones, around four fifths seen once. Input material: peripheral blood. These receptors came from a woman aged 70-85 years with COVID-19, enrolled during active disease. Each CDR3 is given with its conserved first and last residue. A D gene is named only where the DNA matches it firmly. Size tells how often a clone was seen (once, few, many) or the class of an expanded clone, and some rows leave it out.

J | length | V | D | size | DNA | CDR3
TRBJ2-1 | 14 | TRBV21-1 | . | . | TGTGCCAGCAGCAAAGCGCTGAAGGGACTGAAGGAGTTCTTC | CASSKALKGLKEFF
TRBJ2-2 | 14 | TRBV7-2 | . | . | TGTGCCAGCAGCTTAGGACTCACCACCGGGGAGCTGTTTTTT | CASSLGLTTGELFF
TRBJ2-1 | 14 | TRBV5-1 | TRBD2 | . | TGCGCCAGCAGCTTGGGGGACTACAACAATGAGCAGTTCTTC | CASSLGDYNNEQFF
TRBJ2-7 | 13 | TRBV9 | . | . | TGTGCCAGCAGCCCGACAGGTAACTACGAGCAGTACTTC | CASSPTGNYEQYF
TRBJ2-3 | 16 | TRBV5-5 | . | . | TGTGCCAGCAGCTCATGGCGGGTCTCGAAGACCGATACGCAGTATTTT | CASSSWRVSKTDTQYF
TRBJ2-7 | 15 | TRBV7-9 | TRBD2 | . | TGTGCCAGCAGCTTAGAGGGCGGGAGCTCCTACGAGCAGTACTTC | CASSLEGGSSYEQYF
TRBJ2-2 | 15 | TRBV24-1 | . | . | TGTGCCACCAGTGATCCCACAGGGAACACCGGGGAGCTGTTTTTT | CATSDPTGNTGELFF
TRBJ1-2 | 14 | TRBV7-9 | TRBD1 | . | TGTGCCAGCAGCTTAGCCGGGACAGTGGGGGGCTACACCTTC | CASSLAGTVGGYTF
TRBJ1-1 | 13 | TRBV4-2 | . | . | TGTGCCAGCAGCCAAGGACCAGGTGAAAAAGCTTTCTTT | CASSQGPGEKAFF
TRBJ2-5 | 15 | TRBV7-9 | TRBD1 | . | TGTGCCAGCAGCCCCGCGACAGGGACAGGGGTGACCCAGTACTTC | CASSPATGTGVTQYF
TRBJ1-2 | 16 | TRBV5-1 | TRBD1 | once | TGCGCCAGCAGCCGGGTCCCAGGGGGCGAGTACTATGGCTACACCTTC | CASSRVPGGEYYGYTF
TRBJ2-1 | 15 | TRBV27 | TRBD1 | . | TGTGCCAGCATAGAATCCGGGACAGGGAGAAATGAGCAGTTCTTC | CASIESGTGRNEQFF
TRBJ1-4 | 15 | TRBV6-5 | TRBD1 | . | TGTGCCAGCAGTCTCAAGGGACAGACAAATGAAAAACTGTTTTTT | CASSLKGQTNEKLFF
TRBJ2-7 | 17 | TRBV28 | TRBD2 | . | TGTGCCAGCAGCTCGGGCGGGTCTAGCGGGAGAACTTACGAGCAGTACTTC | CASSSGGSSGRTYEQYF
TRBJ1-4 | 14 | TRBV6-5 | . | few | TGTGCCAGCAGCAGGGATGAGCAGTATGAAAAACTGTTTTTT | CASSRDEQYEKLFF
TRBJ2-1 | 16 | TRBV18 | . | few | TGTGCCAGCTCACCCCTTAGTTCTTTCTCCTACAATGAGCAGTTCTTC | CASSPLSSFSYNEQFF
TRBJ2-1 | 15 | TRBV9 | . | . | TGTGCCAGCAGCGTAGTGGACGGGGCCTACAATGAGCAGTTCTTC | CASSVVDGAYNEQFF
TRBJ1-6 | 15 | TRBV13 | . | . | TGTGCCAGCAGCTACGAGACCAGGGTAAATTCACCCCTCCACTTT | CASSYETRVNSPLHF
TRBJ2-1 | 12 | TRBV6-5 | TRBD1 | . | TGTGCCAGCAGCAGGACAGGGGATGAGCAGTTCTTC | CASSRTGDEQFF
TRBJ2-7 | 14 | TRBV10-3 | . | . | TGTGCCATCAGACTCACAGGAGCCACCTACGAGCAGTACTTC | CAIRLTGATYEQYF
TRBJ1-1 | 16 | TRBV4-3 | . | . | TGCGCCAGCAGCCAAGATCAAGAGGGTGTGAACACTGAAGCTTTCTTT | CASSQDQEGVNTEAFF
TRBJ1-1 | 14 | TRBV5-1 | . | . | TGCGCCAGCAGCAAACAAACAGAGAACACTGAAGCTTTCTTT | CASSKQTENTEAFF
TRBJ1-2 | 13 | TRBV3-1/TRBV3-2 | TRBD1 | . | TGTGCCAGCACCATCAGGGGGACCTATGGCTACACCTTC | CASTIRGTYGYTF
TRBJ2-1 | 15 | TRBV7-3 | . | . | TGTGCCAGCAGCCAGGACTGGAGCTCCTACAATGAGCAGTTCTTC | CASSQDWSSYNEQFF
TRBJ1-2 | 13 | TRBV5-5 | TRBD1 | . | TGTGCCAGCAGCTCCGACAGGGACTATGGCTACACCTTC | CASSSDRDYGYTF
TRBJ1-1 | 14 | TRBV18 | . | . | TGTGCCAGCTCACGCAATTTGGAGTTTGCTGAAGCTTTCTTT | CASSRNLEFAEAFF
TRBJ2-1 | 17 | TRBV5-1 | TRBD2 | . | TGCGCCAGCAGCTCTACTAGCGGGAGGACCTCCTACAATGAGCAGTTCTTC | CASSSTSGRTSYNEQFF
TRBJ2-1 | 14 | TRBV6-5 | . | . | TGTGCCAGCAGTTACTCGAAAGGGGCCCTGGGGCAGTTCTTC | CASSYSKGALGQFF
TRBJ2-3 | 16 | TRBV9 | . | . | TGTGCCAGCAGCGTAGAGGCTAGCAGGGGCCCAGATACGCAGTATTTT | CASSVEASRGPDTQYF
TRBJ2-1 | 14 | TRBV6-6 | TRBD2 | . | TGTGCCATCCAAGCGGGCGGGAGTTCTAGTGAGCAGTTCTTC | CAIQAGGSSSEQFF
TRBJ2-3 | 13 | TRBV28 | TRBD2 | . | TGTGCCAGCAGAGTAGCGGGAGGAGATACGCAGTATTTT | CASRVAGGDTQYF
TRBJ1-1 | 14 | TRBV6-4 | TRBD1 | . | TGTGCCAGCAAGGCGACAGGGGGTGGCACTGAAGCTTTCTTT | CASKATGGGTEAFF
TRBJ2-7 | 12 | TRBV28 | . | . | TGTGCCAGCAGTCCTAACAGATACGAGCAGTACTTC | CASSPNRYEQYF
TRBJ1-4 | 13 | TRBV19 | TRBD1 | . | TGTGCCAGTTCGGGACAGACTTTTGAAAAACTGTTTTTT | CASSGQTFEKLFF
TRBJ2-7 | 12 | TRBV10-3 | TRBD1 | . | TGTGCCTCTCAGGGGGCCTCCTACGAGCAGTACTTC | CASQGASYEQYF
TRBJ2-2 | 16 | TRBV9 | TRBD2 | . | TGTGCCAGCAGCGTAGGGAGCGGGAGTCCCACCGGGGAGCTGTTTTTT | CASSVGSGSPTGELFF
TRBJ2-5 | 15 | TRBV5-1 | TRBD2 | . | TGCGCCAGCAGCTTGGTAGCGGGAGGGGGTGAGACCCAGTACTTC | CASSLVAGGGETQYF
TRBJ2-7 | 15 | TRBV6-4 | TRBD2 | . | TGTGCCAGCAGTGTAGACGTAAGGCGGGGGTACGAGCAGTACTTC | CASSVDVRRGYEQYF
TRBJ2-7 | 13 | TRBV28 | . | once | TGTGCCAGCAGTTTCGGGGGGCCCTACGAGCAGTACTTC | CASSFGGPYEQYF
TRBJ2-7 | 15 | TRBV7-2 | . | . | TGTGCCAGCAGCTTACGACGGGGGAGCTCCTACGAGCAGTACTTC | CASSLRRGSSYEQYF
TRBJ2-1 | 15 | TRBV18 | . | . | TGTGCCAGCTCACCCGGGGCGGGAGACAGGAATGAGCAGTTCTTC | CASSPGAGDRNEQFF
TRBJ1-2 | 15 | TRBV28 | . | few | TGTGCCAGCAGTTTACAATCAATGGGGCCGTATGGCTACACCTTC | CASSLQSMGPYGYTF
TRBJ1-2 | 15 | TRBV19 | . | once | TGTGCCAGTAGTATGGAGCGGGGGTTTGGCTATGGCTACACCTTC | CASSMERGFGYGYTF
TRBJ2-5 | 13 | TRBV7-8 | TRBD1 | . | TGTGCCAGCAGCCGACAGGGGGCTGAGACCCAGTACTTC | CASSRQGAETQYF
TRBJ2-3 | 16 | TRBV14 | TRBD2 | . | TGTGCCAGCAGCCAACCGATTACGGGAGGGACAGATACGCAGTATTTT | CASSQPITGGTDTQYF
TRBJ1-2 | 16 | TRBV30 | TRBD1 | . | TGTGCCTGGAGCCGCACCGATCGGACAGGGGGCGGTGGCTACACCTTC | CAWSRTDRTGGGGYTF
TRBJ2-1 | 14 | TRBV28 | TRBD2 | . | TGCTCTAGCGGGAGCCGCAGCTCCTACAATGAGCAGTTCTTC | CSSGSRSSYNEQFF
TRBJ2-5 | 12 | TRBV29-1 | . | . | TGCAGCATGGACAGTGCAGAACAGACCCAGTACTTC | CSMDSAEQTQYF
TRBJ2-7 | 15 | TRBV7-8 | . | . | TGTGCCAGCAGCTTACGGGCGGGGCGCTCCTACGAGCAGTACTTC | CASSLRAGRSYEQYF
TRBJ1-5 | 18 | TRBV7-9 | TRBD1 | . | TGTGCCAGCAGCCGGACAGGGGGCCGATTTAATAGCAATCAGCCCCAGCATTTT | CASSRTGGRFNSNQPQHF
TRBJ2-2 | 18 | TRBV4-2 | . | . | TGTGCCAGCAGCCAAGGCGGACGGGGGGCTGGATGGTCCGGGGAGCTGTTTTTT | CASSQGGRGAGWSGELFF
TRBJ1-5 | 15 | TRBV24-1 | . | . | TGTGCCACCAGTGCTGGCAGGGATGTTTTTCAGCCCCAGCATTTT | CATSAGRDVFQPQHF
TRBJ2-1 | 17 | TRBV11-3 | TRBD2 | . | TGTGCCAGCAGCGAACGGACTAGCGGGAGCTCCTACAATGAGCAGTTCTTC | CASSERTSGSSYNEQFF